This T cell receptor beta chain was recovered during a study of cytomegalovirus exposure and HLA in healthy donors. Overall study findings and caveats: A classifier reportedly called cytomegalovirus status with high sensitivity and specificity. Many donors carried some public TCRs, although rarity characterized most TCR sequences.

Libraries were prepared by immunoSEQ multiplex PCR; TCRdb keeps only in-frame clonotypes and omits some of them. Here the sample spans more than 120,000 clones, roughly 86% being singletons. Comment on this clone: Its specificity is not known.

The germline V gene encodes CDR1 KGHSH and CDR2 LQKENI. V gave up 2 bases and J gave up 4 bases, with 14 bases separating them. The CDR3 consists of 15 residues. The chain has TRBV18 and TRBJ1-2; no clear D gene. This receptor was obtained from a man between 18 and 35 years old in good health and CMV-seropositive. Material for sequencing was PBMCs. The CDR3 coding sequence is TGTGCCAGCTCACCAGGGCCCGAAAGTGGCTATGGCTACACCTTC. It codes for CASSPGPESGYGYTF. Together with reference TRBV18 and TRBJ1-2, the CDR3 gives the full variable domain: NAGVMQNPRHLVRRRGQEARLRCSPMKGHSHVYWYRQLPEEGLKFMVYLQKENIIDESGMPKERFSAEFPKEGPSILRIQQVVRGDSAAYFCASSPGPESGYGYTFGSGTRLTVV.